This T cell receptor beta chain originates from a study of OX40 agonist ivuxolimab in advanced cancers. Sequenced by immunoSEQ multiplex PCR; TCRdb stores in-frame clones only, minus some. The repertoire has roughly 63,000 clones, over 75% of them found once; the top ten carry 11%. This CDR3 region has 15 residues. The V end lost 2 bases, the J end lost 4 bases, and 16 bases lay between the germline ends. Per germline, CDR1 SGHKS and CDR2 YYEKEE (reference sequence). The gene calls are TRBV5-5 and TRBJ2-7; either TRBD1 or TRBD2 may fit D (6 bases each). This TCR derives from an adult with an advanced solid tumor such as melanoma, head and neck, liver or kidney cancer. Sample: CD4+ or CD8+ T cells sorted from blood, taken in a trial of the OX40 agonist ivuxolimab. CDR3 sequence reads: CASSFGGPSPYEQYF. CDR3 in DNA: TGTGCCAGCAGCTTTGGGGGGCCCTCGCCGTACGAGCAGTACTTC.